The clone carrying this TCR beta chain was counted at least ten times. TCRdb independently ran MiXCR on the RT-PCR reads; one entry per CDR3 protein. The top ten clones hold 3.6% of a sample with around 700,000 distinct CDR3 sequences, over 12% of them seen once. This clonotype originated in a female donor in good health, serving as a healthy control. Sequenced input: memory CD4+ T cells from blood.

The CDR3 sequence: CAISERAGQENIQYF. Written as DNA, the CDR3 is TGTGCCATCAGTGAGCGAGCGGGACAGGAAAACATTCAGTACTTC. The rearrangement joins TRBV10-3 to TRBJ2-4; D perhaps matches TRBD1 (8 bases). CDR1 is ENHRY, CDR2 SYGVKD, per germline. The length of the CDR3 is 15 residues. Trimming removed 2 bases at V and 5 bases at J, with 13 bases between.